The present T cell receptor beta chain was sequenced within a study of blood T cell repertoires in COVID-19. Study overall: From the United States, Italy and Spain came samples of acute and convalescent COVID-19.

In the original analysis: Reference gene primer amplification in the assay estimated nucleated cell counts. Repertoires were generated with immunoSEQ multiplex PCR, while TCRdb's copy carries only in-frame clones and drops some. V, J and clone size reflect that table, while D and trimming were determined from the DNA. The sample contains roughly 24,000 clones, approximately 92% of which appear only once. Sequences were obtained from peripheral blood. This TCR was sampled from a human donor in a cohort sampled during active COVID-19.

CDR3 region: CASARGQGANVLTF. CDR3 in DNA: TGTGCCAGCGCCAGGGGGCAGGGGGCCAACGTCCTGACTTTC. V usage is TRBV2 and J usage is TRBJ2-6; 8 bases map to TRBD1. CDR1 SNHLY and CDR2 FYNNEI come from the germline V gene. Unmatched junction bases numbered 4, after V lost 8 bases and J lost 4 bases. The CDR3 spans 14 residues.